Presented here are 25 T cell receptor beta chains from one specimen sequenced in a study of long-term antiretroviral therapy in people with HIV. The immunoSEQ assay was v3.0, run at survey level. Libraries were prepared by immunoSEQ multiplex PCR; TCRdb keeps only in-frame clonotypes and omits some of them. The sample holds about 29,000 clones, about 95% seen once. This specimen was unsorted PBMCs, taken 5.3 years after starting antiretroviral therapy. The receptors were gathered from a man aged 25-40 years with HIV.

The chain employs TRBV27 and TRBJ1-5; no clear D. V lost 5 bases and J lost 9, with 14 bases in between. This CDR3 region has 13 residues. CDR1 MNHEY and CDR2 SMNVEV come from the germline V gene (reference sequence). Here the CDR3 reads CASSRAAQGPQHF. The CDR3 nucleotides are TGTGCCAGCAGTAGGGCGGCCCAAGGGCCCCAGCATTTT.

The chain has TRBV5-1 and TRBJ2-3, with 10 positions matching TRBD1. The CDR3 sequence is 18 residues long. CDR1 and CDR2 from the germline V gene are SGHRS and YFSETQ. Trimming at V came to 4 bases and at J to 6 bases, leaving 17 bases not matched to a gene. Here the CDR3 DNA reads TGCGCCAGCAGCCAAATCTACCGGTGGGACAGGGGAGGCGATACGCAGTATTTT. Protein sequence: CASSQIYRWDRGGDTQYF.

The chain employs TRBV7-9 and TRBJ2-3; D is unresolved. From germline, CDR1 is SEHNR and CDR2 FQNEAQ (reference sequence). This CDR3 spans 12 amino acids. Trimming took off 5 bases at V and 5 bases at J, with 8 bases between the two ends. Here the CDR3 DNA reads TGTGCCAGCAGCCGACCGGGAGATACGCAGTATTTT. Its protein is CASSRPGDTQYF.

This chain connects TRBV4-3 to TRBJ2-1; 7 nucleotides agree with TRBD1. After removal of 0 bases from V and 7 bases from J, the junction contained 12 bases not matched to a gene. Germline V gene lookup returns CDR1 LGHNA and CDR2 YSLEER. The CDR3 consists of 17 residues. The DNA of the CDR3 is TGCGCCAGCAGCCAAGATGGTGAGACAGGGTCGAAGAATGAGCAGTTCTTC. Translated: CASSQDGETGSKNEQFF.

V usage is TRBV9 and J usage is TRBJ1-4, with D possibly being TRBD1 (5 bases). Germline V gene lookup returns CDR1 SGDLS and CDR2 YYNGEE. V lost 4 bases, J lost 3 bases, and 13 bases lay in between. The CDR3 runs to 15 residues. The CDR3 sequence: CASSYRGMANEKLFF. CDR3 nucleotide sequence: TGTGCCAGCAGCTACCGGGGGATGGCTAATGAAAAACTGTTTTTT.

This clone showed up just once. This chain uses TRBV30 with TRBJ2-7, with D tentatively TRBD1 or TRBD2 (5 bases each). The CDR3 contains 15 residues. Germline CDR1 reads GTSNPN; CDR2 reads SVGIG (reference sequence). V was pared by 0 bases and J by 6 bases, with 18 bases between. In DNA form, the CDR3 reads TGTGCCTGGAGTGTAGGGCAGGGAGTAGTAGTCGAGCAGTACTTC. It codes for CAWSVGQGVVVEQYF. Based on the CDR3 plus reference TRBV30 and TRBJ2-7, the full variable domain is SQTIHQWPATLVQPVGSPLSLECTVEGTSNPNLYWYRQAAGRGLQLLFYSVGIGQISSEVPQNLSASRPQDRQFILSSKKLLLSDSGFYLCAWSVGQGVVVEQYFGPGTRLTVT.

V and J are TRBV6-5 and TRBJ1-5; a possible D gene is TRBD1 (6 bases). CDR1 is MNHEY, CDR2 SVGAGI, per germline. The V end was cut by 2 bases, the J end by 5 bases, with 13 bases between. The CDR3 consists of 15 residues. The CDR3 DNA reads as TGTGCCAGCAGTTACGGAGACAGGTTCGATCAGCCCCAGCATTTT. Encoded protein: CASSYGDRFDQPQHF.

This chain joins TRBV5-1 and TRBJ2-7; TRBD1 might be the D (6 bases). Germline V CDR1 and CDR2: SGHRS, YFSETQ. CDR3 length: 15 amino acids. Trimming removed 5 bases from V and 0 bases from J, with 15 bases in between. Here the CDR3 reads CASSPIRDTSYEQYF. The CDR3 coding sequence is TGCGCCAGCAGTCCGATCCGGGACACCTCCTACGAGCAGTACTTC. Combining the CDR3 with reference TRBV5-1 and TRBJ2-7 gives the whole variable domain KAGVTQTPRYLIKTRGQQVTLSCSPISGHRSVSWYQQTPGQGLQFLFEYFSETQRNKGNFPGRFSGRQFSNSRSEMNVSTLELGDSALYLCASSPIRDTSYEQYFGPGTRLTVT.

The CDR3 region is CASRSVNQPQHF. CDR3 DNA sequence: TGTGCCAGCAGATCAGTCAATCAGCCCCAGCATTTT. The gene calls are TRBV6-1 and TRBJ1-5; no reliable D call. The germline gives CDR1 MNHNS, CDR2 SASEGT. The germline V and J ends were trimmed by 6 bases and 3 bases, with 6 bases remaining between them. CDR3 length: 12 amino acids.

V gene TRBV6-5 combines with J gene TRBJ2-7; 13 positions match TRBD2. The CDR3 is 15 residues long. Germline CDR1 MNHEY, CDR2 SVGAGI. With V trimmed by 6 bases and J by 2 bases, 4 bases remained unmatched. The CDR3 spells CASRLAGGPTYEQYF. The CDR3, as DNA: TGTGCCAGCAGACTAGCGGGAGGGCCGACCTACGAGCAGTACTTC.

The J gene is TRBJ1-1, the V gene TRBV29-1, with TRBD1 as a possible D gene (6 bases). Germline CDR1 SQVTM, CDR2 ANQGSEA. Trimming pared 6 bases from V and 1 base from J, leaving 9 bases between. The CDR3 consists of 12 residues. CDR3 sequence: CSVVTGNTEAFF. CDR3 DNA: TGCAGCGTGGTGACAGGGAACACTGAAGCTTTCTTT. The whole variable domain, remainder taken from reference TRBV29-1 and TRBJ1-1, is SAVISQKPSRDICQRGTSLTIQCQVDSQVTMMFWYRQQPGQSLTLIATANQGSEATYESGFVIDKFPISRPNLTFSTLTVSNMSPEDSSIYLCSVVTGNTEAFFGQGTRLTVV.

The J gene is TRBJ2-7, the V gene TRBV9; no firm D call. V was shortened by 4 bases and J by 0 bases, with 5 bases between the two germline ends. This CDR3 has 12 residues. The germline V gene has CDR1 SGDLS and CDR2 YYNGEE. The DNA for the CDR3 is TGTGCCAGCAGCTCCAGCTCCTACGAGCAGTACTTC. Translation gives CASSSSSYEQYF.

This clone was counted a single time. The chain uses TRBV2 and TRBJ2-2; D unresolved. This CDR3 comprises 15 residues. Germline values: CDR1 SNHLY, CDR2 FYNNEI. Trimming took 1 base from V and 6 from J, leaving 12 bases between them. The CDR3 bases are TGTGCCAGCAGTGAAGAAATACTGGGCTCCGGGGAGCTGTTTTTT. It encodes CASSEEILGSGELFF.

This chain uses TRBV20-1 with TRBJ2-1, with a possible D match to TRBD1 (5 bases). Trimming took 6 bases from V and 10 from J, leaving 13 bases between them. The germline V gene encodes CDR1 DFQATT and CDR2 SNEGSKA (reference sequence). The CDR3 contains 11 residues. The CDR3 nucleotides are TGCAGTGCCGAAAGACAGCGCGAGCAGTTCTTC. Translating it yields CSAERQREQFF.

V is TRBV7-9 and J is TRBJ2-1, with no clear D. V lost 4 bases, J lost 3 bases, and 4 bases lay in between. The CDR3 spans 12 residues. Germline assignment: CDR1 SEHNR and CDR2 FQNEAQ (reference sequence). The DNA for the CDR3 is TGTGCCAGCAGCTGGGACTACAATGAGCAGTTCTTC. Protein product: CASSWDYNEQFF.

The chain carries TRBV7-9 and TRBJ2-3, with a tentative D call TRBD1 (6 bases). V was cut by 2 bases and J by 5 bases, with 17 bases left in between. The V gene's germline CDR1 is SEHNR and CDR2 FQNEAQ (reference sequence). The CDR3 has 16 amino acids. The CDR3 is CASSLFGQGIGDTQYF. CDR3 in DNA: TGTGCCAGCAGCTTATTTGGCCAGGGGATCGGAGATACGCAGTATTTT.

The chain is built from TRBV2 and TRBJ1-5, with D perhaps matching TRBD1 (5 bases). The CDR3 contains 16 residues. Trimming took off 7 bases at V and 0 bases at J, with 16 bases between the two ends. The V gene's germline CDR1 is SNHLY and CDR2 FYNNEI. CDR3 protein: CASNVRGQGSNQPQHF. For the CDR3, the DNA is TGTGCCAGCAATGTAAGAGGTCAGGGTAGCAATCAGCCCCAGCATTTT.

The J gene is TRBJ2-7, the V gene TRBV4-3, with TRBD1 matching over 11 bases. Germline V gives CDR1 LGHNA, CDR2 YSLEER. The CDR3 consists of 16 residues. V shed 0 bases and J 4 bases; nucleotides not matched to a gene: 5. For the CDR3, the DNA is TGCGCCAGCAGCCAAGAGGAAGGGACAGGGGGTTACGAGCAGTACTTC. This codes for CASSQEEGTGGYEQYF.

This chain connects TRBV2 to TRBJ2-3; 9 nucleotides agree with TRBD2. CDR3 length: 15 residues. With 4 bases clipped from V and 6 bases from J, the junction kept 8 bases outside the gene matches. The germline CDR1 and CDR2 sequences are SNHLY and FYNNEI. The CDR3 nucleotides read TGTGCCAGCAGTGCGAAAGCGGGGGGCGGGGATACGCAGTATTTT. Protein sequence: CASSAKAGGGDTQYF.

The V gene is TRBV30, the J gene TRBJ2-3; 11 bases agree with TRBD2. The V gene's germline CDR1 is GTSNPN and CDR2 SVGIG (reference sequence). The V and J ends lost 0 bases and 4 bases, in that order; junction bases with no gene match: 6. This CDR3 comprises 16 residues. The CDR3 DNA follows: TGTGCCTGGAGTGTAGGTAGCGGGAGGGCATCAGATACGCAGTATTTT. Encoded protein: CAWSVGSGRASDTQYF.

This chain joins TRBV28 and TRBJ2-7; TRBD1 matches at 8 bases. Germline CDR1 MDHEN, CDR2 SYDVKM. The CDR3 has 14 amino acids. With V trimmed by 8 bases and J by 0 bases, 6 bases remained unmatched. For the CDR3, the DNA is TGTGCCAGCGAGACAGGGGCGGTCTCCTACGAGCAGTACTTC. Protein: CASETGAVSYEQYF.

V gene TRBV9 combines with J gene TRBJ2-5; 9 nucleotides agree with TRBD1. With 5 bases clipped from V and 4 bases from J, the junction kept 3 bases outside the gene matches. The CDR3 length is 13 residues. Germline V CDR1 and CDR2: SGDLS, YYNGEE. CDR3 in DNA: TGTGCCAGCAGAGCGACAGGGGGAGAGACCCAGTACTTC. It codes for CASRATGGETQYF.

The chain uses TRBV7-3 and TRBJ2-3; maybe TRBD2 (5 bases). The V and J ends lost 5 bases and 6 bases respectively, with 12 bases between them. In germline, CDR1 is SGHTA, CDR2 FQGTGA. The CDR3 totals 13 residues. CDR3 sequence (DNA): TGTGCCAGCAGCCCAGAGGGCATTGATACGCAGTATTTT. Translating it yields CASSPEGIDTQYF.

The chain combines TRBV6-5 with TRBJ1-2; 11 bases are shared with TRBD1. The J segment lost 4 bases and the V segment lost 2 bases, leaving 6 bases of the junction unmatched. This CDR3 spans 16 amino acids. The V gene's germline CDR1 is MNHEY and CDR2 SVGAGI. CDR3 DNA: TGTGCCAGCAGTTACGCCGGACAGGGGGCCAGCTATGGCTACACCTTC. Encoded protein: CASSYAGQGASYGYTF.

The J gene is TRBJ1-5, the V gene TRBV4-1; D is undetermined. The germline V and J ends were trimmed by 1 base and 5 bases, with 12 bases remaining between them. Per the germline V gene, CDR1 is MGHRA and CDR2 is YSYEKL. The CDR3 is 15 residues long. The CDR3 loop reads CASSQVAGDDQPQHF. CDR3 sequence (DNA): TGCGCCAGCAGCCAAGTGGCTGGCGATGATCAGCCCCAGCATTTT.